Listed below are T cell receptor beta chains from one sample, sequenced in a study of response to subunit inactivated influenza vaccine. TCRdb reanalysed the RT-PCR reads using MiXCR and keeps one entry per CDR3 protein. The table lists some 850,000 distinct CDR3 sequences, around a sixth of them singletons. This specimen was PBMCs from blood, taken roughly 5 days after vaccination. The receptor source for this set is a man aged 45-65 years who received an inactivated influenza vaccine. The CDR3 runs from the conserved cysteine through the conserved F or W. A D gene is named only where the DNA matches it firmly. Size values are once, few and many counts, or a class for expanded clones, and some rows have none.

CDR3nt: TGCAGTGCTAGGCTCCACCCGGGGCAGCCGAACACTGAAGCTTTCTTT
CDR3aa: CSARLHPGQPNTEAFF
j_gene: TRBJ1-1
abundance: few
d_gene: .
v_gene: TRBV20-1

CDR3nt: TGTGCCAGCAGCTTACCGGGCCCAATTGAAGCTTTCTTT
CDR3aa: CASSLPGPIEAFF
j_gene: TRBJ1-1
abundance: many
d_gene: .
v_gene: TRBV7-8

CDR3nt: TGTGCCAGCAGCATACCGATAGTGAACACCGGGGAGCTGTTTTTT
CDR3aa: CASSIPIVNTGELFF
j_gene: TRBJ2-2
abundance: few
d_gene: .
v_gene: TRBV7-2

CDR3nt: TGTGCCAGCAGTTTGGCAGGGGGACAGGGGGTCTATGGCTACACCTTC
CDR3aa: CASSLAGGQGVYGYTF
j_gene: TRBJ1-2
abundance: .
d_gene: TRBD1
v_gene: TRBV12-3/TRBV12-4

CDR3nt: TGCAGCGTTGGCGGGACAGGAGCTGGCTACACCTTC
CDR3aa: CSVGGTGAGYTF
j_gene: TRBJ1-2
abundance: .
d_gene: TRBD1
v_gene: TRBV29-1

CDR3nt: TGCAGTGCTAGACAGGGGGCGACGAATGAAAAACTGTTTTTT
CDR3aa: CSARQGATNEKLFF
j_gene: TRBJ1-4
abundance: few
d_gene: TRBD1
v_gene: TRBV20-1

CDR3nt: TGCGCCAGCAGCCACATGGGGACAGCTACCTACGAGCAGTACTTC
CDR3aa: CASSHMGTATYEQYF
j_gene: TRBJ2-7
abundance: .
d_gene: TRBD1
v_gene: TRBV4-1

CDR3nt: TGTGCCAGCAGTTACTCGACTAGCGGGAGGACTTATTCCTACGAGCAGTACTTC
CDR3aa: CASSYSTSGRTYSYEQYF
j_gene: TRBJ2-7
abundance: .
d_gene: TRBD2
v_gene: TRBV6-2/TRBV6-3

CDR3nt: TGTGCCAGCAGCTTAGGAATGCACGAGAAGTACTTC
CDR3aa: CASSLGMHEKYF
j_gene: TRBJ2-5
abundance: few
d_gene: .
v_gene: TRBV7-9

CDR3nt: TGTGCCAGCAGCCAAGTAACCGGGAACACTGAAGCTTTCTTT
CDR3aa: CASSQVTGNTEAFF
j_gene: TRBJ1-1
abundance: .
d_gene: .
v_gene: TRBV4-2

CDR3nt: TGTGCCAGCAGCTTTGGGGGACAGGGGATGGGTGAAGCTTTCTTT
CDR3aa: CASSFGGQGMGEAFF
j_gene: TRBJ1-1
abundance: .
d_gene: TRBD1
v_gene: TRBV7-9

CDR3nt: TGTGCCAGCAGCGGGAGGACAGGGCCGAGGGAGACCCAGTACTTC
CDR3aa: CASSGRTGPRETQYF
j_gene: TRBJ2-5
abundance: .
d_gene: .
v_gene: TRBV12-3/TRBV12-4

CDR3nt: TGTGCCAGCAGCGTGACAGGGATGGGCAATCAGCCCCAGCATTTT
CDR3aa: CASSVTGMGNQPQHF
j_gene: TRBJ1-5
abundance: few
d_gene: TRBD1
v_gene: TRBV2

CDR3nt: TGTGCCAGCAGCTTGGGTGCGGCTTATCTCTCTGGCGAGCAGTACTTC
CDR3aa: CASSLGAAYLSGEQYF
j_gene: TRBJ2-7
abundance: few
d_gene: .
v_gene: TRBV5-6

CDR3nt: TGTGCCAGCAGCCCCTCTAGCGGACACACCGGGGAGCTGTTTTTT
CDR3aa: CASSPSSGHTGELFF
j_gene: TRBJ2-2
abundance: few
d_gene: TRBD2
v_gene: TRBV5-5

CDR3nt: TGTGCCATCAGTGGCTCTGGGGCCAACGTCCTGACTTTC
CDR3aa: CAISGSGANVLTF
j_gene: TRBJ2-6
abundance: many
d_gene: .
v_gene: TRBV10-3

CDR3nt: TGTGCCAGCTCACGGACCACCGGGACATTCATAGGGGAGCAGTACTTC
CDR3aa: CASSRTTGTFIGEQYF
j_gene: TRBJ2-7
abundance: .
d_gene: .
v_gene: TRBV18

CDR3nt: TGCGCCAGCAGCCAGGGGGGGACAGGGAGTAACGAGCAGTACTTC
CDR3aa: CASSQGGTGSNEQYF
j_gene: TRBJ2-7
abundance: few
d_gene: TRBD1
v_gene: TRBV4-1

CDR3nt: TGCAGTGCTAGAGCCCAGGACAGAAGAAATTCACCCCTCCACTTT
CDR3aa: CSARAQDRRNSPLHF
j_gene: TRBJ1-6
abundance: .
d_gene: .
v_gene: TRBV20-1

CDR3nt: TGCAGTGCCACCGGACTAGCGGGAGTGGGGTCCTACGAGCAGTACTTC
CDR3aa: CSATGLAGVGSYEQYF
j_gene: TRBJ2-7
abundance: .
d_gene: TRBD2
v_gene: TRBV20-1

CDR3nt: TGCAGCGCCACCGCTAGCGGGGGGGCCTATGATACGCAGTATTTT
CDR3aa: CSATASGGAYDTQYF
j_gene: TRBJ2-3
abundance: .
d_gene: TRBD2
v_gene: TRBV29-1

CDR3nt: TGTGCCAGCGCCAAATGGACTCACTCTGGGGCCAACGTCCTGACTTTC
CDR3aa: CASAKWTHSGANVLTF
j_gene: TRBJ2-6
abundance: once
d_gene: .
v_gene: TRBV5-6